The present entry profiles one T cell receptor beta chain with its context. Its antigen remains undetermined. Base qualities are missing; no much larger clone stands one base away. Ophthalmopathy patients had moderately to severely active disease, Clinical Activity Score of at least 3, NOSPECS grade of at least 4, and duration under 3 months. Exclusion was applied to patients with uncontrolled infections, other autoimmune diseases, pregnancy or lactation. Diagnoses were established on the basis of clinical symptoms, serum thyroxine and TRAb, thyroid ultrasound, and orbital computed tomography. Ficoll-Paque density gradient centrifugation was used to isolate PBMCs from around 10 ml of fresh peripheral blood. Total RNA was extracted using Trizol reagent, and RNA quality was assessed on an Agilent 2100 Bioanalyzer. Trimming removed 11 bases from V and 3 bases from J, leaving 14 bases between the germline ends. From its cysteine to its phenylalanine, the CDR3 spans 13 amino acids. The DNA shown is the 39-base CDR3, in frame from base 1. The germline V gene (reference sequence) provides CDR1 SEHNR and CDR2 FQNEAQ.

The TCR beta CDR3 regions were amplified from RNA transcripts. For the first round of RT-PCR on the TCR CDR3, the HTBI primer set was used together with the Qiagen OneStep RT-PCR kit. Libraries were constructed in a second round of multiplex PCR, after which size selection and purification were performed. Paired-end sequencing of the libraries was performed with 100 bp reads on an Illumina HiSeq2000. As for the authors' bioinformatics: Raw data were processed with SOAPnuke, discarding reads with adapters, uncalled bases, mean Phred below 15, or no exact constant-primer or identifier match. COPE v1.2.5 was used to merge the high-quality paired reads, and each unique nucleotide sequence was defined as a clonotype. Clonotypes were aligned to IMGT TRBV, TRBD and TRBJ reference segments using MiTCR v1.1. The analysis included only V-J combinations with a frequency above 0.0001, which together covered around 99% of the repertoires. A TCS score was defined as the ratio of F50 (clonal expansion) to E x V (chaos), with BLOSUM62-based TCRdist applied between CDR3 peptides within each V-J. Welch's t-statistics and random forest reduced 500 to 650 V-J features to around 14, which were used in a naive Bayes classifier (R e1071). TCRdb passed the public sequencing reads through fastp at Q25 and MiXCR, retaining productive beta sequences. Each CDR3 protein gets just one entry, which takes the most common genes and DNA from the rows behind it. The authors' filters were not applied to this entry. A total of some 490,000 distinct CDR3 sequences appear in this sample, 20% to 25% of them only once. Jointly, the top ten make up approximately 49% of the sample.

The data were taken from a study of T cells in Graves' hyperthyroidism and ophthalmopathy (dated by TCRdb to 2018 to 2020). Turning to the overall study: Peripheral blood samples were taken at the time of initial diagnosis, prior to any treatment. The paper describes TCR Vbeta CDR3 sequencing of about 140 peripheral blood samples, made up of 43 ophthalmopathy patients, around 78 hyperthyroidism patients and 17 progressor patients. The 100 or so discovery patients were divided at random into training and test sets in a 7:3 ratio. In addition, the study compared T-cell repertoires in thyroid tissue and in blood from six Graves' hyperthyroidism patients. After blood sampling, hyperthyroidism patients were treated with methimazole at a starting dose of 30 mg daily, and ophthalmopathy patients were treated with high-dose intravenous methylprednisolone. To identify TCR V-J signatures that set the groups apart, the researchers used a discovery cohort of 100 patients, made up of 40 to 45 with Graves' ophthalmopathy and 57 with stable Graves' hyperthyroidism. An independent validation cohort of 18 to 20 hyperthyroidism patients and 17 patients who later progressed to ophthalmopathy tested prospective prediction of ophthalmopathy. Here is what the overall study found, with its caveats: Sample size was not statistically predetermined, and investigators were not blinded to group allocation. During validation, the model predicted progression to ophthalmopathy a median of roughly six months ahead of onset, with almost 71% sensitivity and roughly 75% specificity. Most expanded thyroid clonotypes (frequency above 0.001) were also detected in blood, suggesting blood repertoires may reflect thyroid immune responses. In cross-validation, a model built on a 13 V-J signature told ophthalmopathy apart from stable hyperthyroidism with 85% to 90% sensitivity and around 83% specificity, and in testing the same model reached 80%/75%.

The sample consisted of blood. The rearranged chain carries TRBV7-9 and TRBJ1-5; matching of 6 bases hints at TRBD1 as the D gene. The TCR comes from a woman in her seventies with Graves' ophthalmopathy. The sequenced DNA: TGTGCCGTCCGGGGGGCCCCCAATCAGCCCCAGCATTTT. It translates to CAVRGAPNQPQHF.